Detailed here is one T cell receptor (beta chain). A junction boundary mismatches the germline segment, possibly from a read error. This CDR3 has 16 amino acids. CDR1 and CDR2 (germline): SSHAT, FNYEAQ (reference sequence). The PCR used 60 V beta and 13 J beta primers. Data came from immunoSEQ multiplex PCR; TCRdb stores just in-frame clones and leaves some out. The sample shows about 96,000 clones, roughly 83% of them seen only once. The sample originates from a study of glioma-infiltrating T cells after dendritic cell vaccination. Study information: Autologous tumor lysate-pulsed dendritic cell vaccination was given between about 2003 and 2013. At biweekly intervals, patients got three intradermal dendritic cell vaccine injections.

The rearrangement joins TRBV7-7 to TRBJ2-5, with TRBD2 as a possible D gene (6 bases). The material was blood, obtained before dendritic cell vaccination. The TCR originated in a human donor with glioblastoma. The CDR3 DNA follows: TGTGCTAGCAGCTTAGCCTTTTCCGGGGGCCAAGAGACCCAGTACTTC. This translates into CASSLAFSGGQETQYF.